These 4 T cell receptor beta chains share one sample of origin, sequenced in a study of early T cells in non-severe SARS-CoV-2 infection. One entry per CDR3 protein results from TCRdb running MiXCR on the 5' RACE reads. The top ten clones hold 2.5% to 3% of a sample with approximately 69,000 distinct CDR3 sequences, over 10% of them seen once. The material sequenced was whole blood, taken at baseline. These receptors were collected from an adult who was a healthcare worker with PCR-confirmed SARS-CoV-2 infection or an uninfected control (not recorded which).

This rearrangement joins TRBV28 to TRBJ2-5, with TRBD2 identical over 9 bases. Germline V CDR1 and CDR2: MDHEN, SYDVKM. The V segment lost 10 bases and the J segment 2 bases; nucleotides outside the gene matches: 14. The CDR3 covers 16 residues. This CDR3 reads CATNSHGLAFQETQYF. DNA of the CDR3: TGTGCCACCAACTCTCACGGACTAGCGTTTCAAGAGACCCAGTACTTC.

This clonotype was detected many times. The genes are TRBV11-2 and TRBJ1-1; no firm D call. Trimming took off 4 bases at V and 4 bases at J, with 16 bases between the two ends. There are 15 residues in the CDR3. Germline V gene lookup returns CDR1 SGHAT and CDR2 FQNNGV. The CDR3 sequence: CASSSSSVASTEAFF. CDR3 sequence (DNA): TGTGCCAGCAGCTCCTCGTCGGTTGCGAGCACTGAAGCTTTCTTT.

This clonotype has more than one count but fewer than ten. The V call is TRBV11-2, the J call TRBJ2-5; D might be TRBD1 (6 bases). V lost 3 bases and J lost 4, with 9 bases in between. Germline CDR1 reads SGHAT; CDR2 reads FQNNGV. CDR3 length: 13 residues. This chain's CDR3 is CASSFQGRETQYF. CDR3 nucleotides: TGTGCCAGCAGCTTTCAGGGGAGAGAGACCCAGTACTTC.

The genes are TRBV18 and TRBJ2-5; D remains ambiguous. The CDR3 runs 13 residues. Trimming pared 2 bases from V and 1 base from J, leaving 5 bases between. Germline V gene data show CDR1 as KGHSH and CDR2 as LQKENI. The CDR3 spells CASSPNVQETQYF. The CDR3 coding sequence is TGTGCCAGCTCACCAAACGTCCAAGAGACCCAGTACTTC.